These 18 T cell receptor beta chains were sequenced from one sample in a study of T cells after posttransplantation cyclophosphamide. Sequencing was performed with immunoSEQ multiplex PCR; in TCRdb, only in-frame clones are kept and a portion is missing. This repertoire lists approximately 5,400 clones without singletons; more than 15% sits in the top ten. Busulfan-fludarabine conditioning, marrow transplant, and cyclophosphamide on days +3 and +4 were administered. The specimen comprised PBMCs, sampled after allogeneic stem cell transplant with posttransplant cyclophosphamide. These receptor sequences come from a female patient in her 30s who received an allogeneic stem cell transplant from an unrelated donor, was CMV-positive, and had acute and chronic GVHD. Some T cells may have come from the graft donor.

This clone was seen ten or more times. The J gene is TRBJ1-1, the V gene TRBV21-1; TRBD1 reflects the table's D call only, with no check against the DNA. TRBV21-1 is listed as a pseudogene. This CDR3 contains 14 residues. The CDR3 DNA reads TGTGCCAGCTCCCCCTCGACAGGGAACACTGAAGCTTTCTTT. It specifies CASSPSTGNTEAFF.

This clone has ten or more counts. This chain joins TRBV5-1 and TRBJ2-4; TRBD2 aligns across 12 bases. Germline lookup yields CDR1 SGHRS and CDR2 YFSETQ. V trimming: 4 bases; J trimming: 4 bases; junction bases outside the gene matches: 3. The CDR3 loop spans 15 amino acids. Here the CDR3 reads CASSGLAGSKNIQYF. The DNA for the CDR3 is TGCGCCAGCAGCGGACTAGCGGGATCTAAAAACATTCAGTACTTC.

Many counts were recorded for this clone. V gene TRBV6-6 combines with J gene TRBJ2-7; 7 bases agree with TRBD2. Germline CDR1 is MNHNY and CDR2 is SVGAGI (reference sequence). The CDR3 covers 12 residues. Trimming at V came to 6 bases and at J to 7 bases, leaving 6 bases not matched to a gene. The CDR3 DNA follows: TGTGCCAGCAGCCCGGTGGGAGGGGAGCAGTACTTC. Its translation: CASSPVGGEQYF.

This clone was detected many times. CDR3 region: CASSSGPSTDTQYF. The CDR3 DNA follows: TGTGCCAGTTCTAGCGGACCTAGCACAGATACGCAGTATTTT. V usage is TRBV19 and J usage is TRBJ2-3, with 7 bases lining up with TRBD2. Unmatched junction bases numbered 5, after V lost 8 bases and J lost 0 bases. CDR1 and CDR2 from the germline V gene are LNHDA and SQIVND (reference sequence). This CDR3 is built from 14 residues.

This clone has only a few counts. The chain recombines TRBV6-5 with TRBJ1-6; possible D gene TRBD1, 6 bases. This CDR3 comprises 16 residues. Trimming left V 0 bases short and J 7 bases short, with 13 bases between. CDR1 and CDR2 (germline): MNHEY, SVGAGI. As DNA, the CDR3 is TGTGCCAGCAGTTACTCGCGAGGGGGTGAGAATTCACCCCTCCACTTT. Amino acids: CASSYSRGGENSPLHF.

In this sample, this clone turned up a few times. The chain couples TRBV7-6 to TRBJ1-2, with 9 bases lining up with TRBD1. The junction had 11 bases not matched to a gene; V was cut back by 4 bases and J by 8 bases. From germline, CDR1 is SGHVS and CDR2 FNYEAQ. The CDR3 loop spans 15 amino acids. CDR3 coding DNA: TGTGCCAGCAGCTCTTTCCCGGGACAGGGATTGGGCTACACCTTC. This codes for CASSSFPGQGLGYTF.

This clone is medium-sized (0.01 to 0.1%) by share. The V call is TRBV5-4, the J call TRBJ1-1; tentatively, D is TRBD1 (6 bases). The CDR3 runs 14 residues. Between the trimmed V and J ends, which lost 0 bases and 4 bases, there was a span of 10 bases. The germline CDR1 and CDR2 sequences are SGHNT and YYREEE (reference sequence). Here the CDR3 reads CASSLGNRATEAFF. The DNA for the CDR3 is TGTGCCAGCAGCTTGGGTAACAGGGCCACTGAAGCTTTCTTT.

This clone was recorded many times. The V gene is TRBV19, the J gene TRBJ2-3, with unresolved D. V lost 3 bases to trimming and J lost 3 bases, with 16 bases between them. Per germline, CDR1 LNHDA and CDR2 SQIVND (reference sequence). The CDR3 length is 16 residues. The CDR3 reads CASSMSVGIWTDTQYF. The CDR3 region has the DNA TGTGCCAGTAGTATGTCGGTCGGTATTTGGACAGATACGCAGTATTTT. The variable domain in full, completed from reference TRBV19 and TRBJ2-3, reads DGGITQSPKYLFRKEGQNVTLSCEQNLNHDAMYWYRQDPGQGLRLIYYSQIVNDFQKGDIAEGYSVSREKKESFPLTVTSAQKNPTAFYLCASSMSVGIWTDTQYFGPGTRLTVL.

This clone was observed at least ten times. This CDR3 reads CASSMGTGGIDTQYF. The CDR3 DNA is TGTGCCAGTAGTATGGGGACAGGGGGTATAGATACGCAGTATTTT. V is TRBV19 and J is TRBJ2-3; 11 nucleotides agree with TRBD1. Germline V gives CDR1 LNHDA, CDR2 SQIVND (reference sequence). The CDR3 is made up of 15 amino acids. The V segment lost 3 bases and the J segment 5 bases; nucleotides outside the gene matches: 4.

This clone is classed as medium-sized. This rearrangement joins TRBV6-1 to TRBJ2-7, with D possibly matching TRBD1 (6 bases). The V gene lost 5 bases and the J gene lost 0 bases, with 14 bases spanning the gap. Germline assignment: CDR1 MNHNS and CDR2 SASEGT. There are 15 residues in the CDR3. The CDR3 DNA reads TGTGCCAGCAGTAAACAGGGACCCAGCTCCTACGAGCAGTACTTC. Its translation: CASSKQGPSSYEQYF.

This clone is termed medium-sized. The chain links TRBV11-2 to TRBJ2-7, with D possibly being TRBD1 (7 bases). The CDR3 is 14 amino acids. Germline CDR1 reads SGHAT; CDR2 reads FQNNGV. Trimming removed 1 base from V and 3 bases from J, with 10 bases in between. CDR3 residues: CASSLGQGGYEQYF. CDR3 sequence (DNA): TGTGCCAGCAGCTTAGGGCAGGGGGGCTACGAGCAGTACTTC.

This clone was observed at least ten times. The chain joins TRBV19 to TRBJ1-5; 9 bases align to TRBD1. Trimming took 5 bases from V and 5 from J; bases not matched to a gene: 1. The CDR3 totals 13 residues. Per the germline V gene, CDR1 is LNHDA and CDR2 is SQIVND (reference sequence). The CDR3: CASSDRGDQPQHF. The CDR3 DNA reads TGTGCCAGTAGTGACAGGGGGGATCAGCCCCAGCATTTT.

The table lists this clone with many counts. V gene TRBV6-1 combines with J gene TRBJ2-7; perhaps TRBD1 as D (6 bases). Germline values: CDR1 MNHNS, CDR2 SASEGT. The V gene lost 4 bases and the J gene lost 0 bases, with 10 bases spanning the gap. The CDR3 sequence is 14 residues long. The CDR3 loop is CASSGGTYSYEQYF. DNA for the CDR3: TGTGCCAGCAGTGGGGGGACATACTCCTACGAGCAGTACTTC.

Judged by abundance, this clone is large. J is TRBJ2-3 and V is TRBV4-1, with 8 bases matching TRBD2. With 1 base clipped from V and 3 bases from J, the junction kept 6 bases outside the gene matches. The CDR3 has 16 residues. From germline, CDR1 is MGHRA and CDR2 YSYEKL. For the CDR3, the DNA is TGCGCCAGCAGCCAAGGGAGCGGGAGTTGGACAGATACGCAGTATTTT. Translated: CASSQGSGSWTDTQYF.

This clone came up many times. The chain combines TRBV15 with TRBJ1-2; maybe TRBD1 (5 bases). The CDR3 sequence is 14 residues long. V was trimmed by 5 bases and J by 4 bases, leaving 14 bases between them. The V gene's germline CDR1 is LNHNV and CDR2 YYDKDF (reference sequence). DNA of the CDR3: TGTGCCACCAGCCCCCGGGACTCCCGCTATGGCTACACCTTC. This sequence encodes CATSPRDSRYGYTF.

This clone occurred many times. V and J are TRBV14 and TRBJ2-1, with no clear D. Deletions cut 1 base from V and 0 bases from J, with 13 bases between. Germline CDR1 reads SGHDN; CDR2 reads FVKESK. CDR3 length equals 17 residues. The CDR3 sequence is CASSQGWPGDSYNEQFF. In DNA form, the CDR3 reads TGTGCCAGCAGCCAAGGGTGGCCAGGCGACTCCTACAATGAGCAGTTCTTC.

At least ten counts were recorded for this clone. The chain employs TRBV27 and TRBJ2-1, with TRBD2 as a possible D gene (6 bases). Trimming shortened V by 2 bases and J by 4 bases, and 12 bases separated the two germline ends. The CDR3 has 15 amino acids. Germline V gene sequence: CDR1 MNHEY, CDR2 SMNVEV (reference sequence). Here the CDR3 DNA reads TGTGCCAGCAGTTTAAGTGGGCGGGGTTACAATGAGCAGTTCTTC. As protein: CASSLSGRGYNEQFF.

This clone showed up many times. The J gene is TRBJ2-5, the V gene TRBV15; 9 nucleotides align to TRBD1. Germline-derived CDR1 and CDR2 are LNHNV and YYDKDF (reference sequence). The trim removed 3 bases at V and 5 bases at J, leaving 10 bases unmatched. The CDR3 totals 16 residues. The CDR3 protein is CATSSRQGETGETQYF. The CDR3 coding sequence is TGTGCCACCAGCAGCCGACAGGGGGAGACGGGGGAGACCCAGTACTTC.